The 2 T cell receptor beta chains below all came from one sample that was sequenced in a study of monozygotic twins with cystic fibrosis. Profiling relied on immunoSEQ multiplex PCR, and the TCRdb table lists in-frame clones only, not all of them. The data contain roughly 29,000 clones, around 85% of them singletons. The sequencing sample was made of blood. The source of these receptors is a girl aged 2 to 9 with cystic fibrosis.

The rearrangement joins TRBV5-1 to TRBJ1-1; D gene ambiguous. Germline CDR1 is SGHRS and CDR2 is YFSETQ. The V end was cut by 3 bases, the J end by 0 bases, with 12 bases between. CDR3 size: 15 residues. The CDR3 region has the DNA TGCGCCAGCAGCTCGGGTTCCAACTTGAACACTGAAGCTTTCTTT. Translation: CASSSGSNLNTEAFF.

The chain links TRBV19 to TRBJ1-1, with D perhaps matching TRBD1 (5 bases). Germline loops: CDR1 LNHDA, CDR2 SQIVND (reference sequence). Trimming removed 6 bases from V and 1 base from J, with 15 bases in between. The length of the CDR3 is 15 residues. The CDR3 reads CASSTSETGNTEAFF. The CDR3 DNA reads as TGTGCCAGTAGCACTTCCGAAACAGGGAACACTGAAGCTTTCTTT.